These T cell receptor beta chains were read from a single sample in a study of OX40 agonist ivuxolimab in advanced cancers. Only in-frame clones appear in the TCRdb table, and some are missing; sequencing was by immunoSEQ multiplex PCR. The sample carries 20,000 to 25,000 clones, about 83% recorded once. The sequences come from CD4+ or CD8+ T cells sorted from blood, collected in a trial of the OX40 agonist ivuxolimab. The receptors stem from an adult with an advanced solid tumor such as melanoma, head and neck, liver or kidney cancer. CDR3s include the opening cysteine and the closing phenylalanine or tryptophan. A D gene is named only where the DNA matches it firmly. For some rows the clone size is stated as once, few or many, or as a class when expanded; others skip it.

>once|TRBJ1-1|TRBV5-1|NA
TGCGCCAGCAGCCACCGGGACGAAGCTTTCTTT
CASSHRDEAFF
>NA|TRBJ2-5|TRBV7-6|NA
TGTGCCAGCAGCTTAGTGAGCGGCCAAGAGACCCAGTACTTC
CASSLVSGQETQYF
>NA|TRBJ2-6|TRBV5-8|NA
TGTGCCAGCAGCTTGGTTCCAGGGGACGTCAACGTCCTGACTTTC
CASSLVPGDVNVLTF
>NA|TRBJ1-3|TRBV1|NA
TGCACCAGCAGGCACGGGACTTACGGAAACACCATATATTTT
CTSRHGTYGNTIYF
>NA|TRBJ1-4|TRBV27|NA
TGTGCCAGCAGTTGGAGGGACGGAAGGTGGAAACTGTTTTTT
CASSWRDGRWKLFF
>NA|TRBJ1-1|TRBV7-3|NA
TGTGCCAGCAGCCCCACGGATTCCCTCACTGAAGCTTTCTTT
CASSPTDSLTEAFF
>NA|TRBJ2-5|TRBV7-2|TRBD1
TGTGCCAGCAGCTACGACAGGGCTATACAAGAGACCCAGTACTTC
CASSYDRAIQETQYF
>NA|TRBJ2-5|TRBV7-9|NA
TGTGCCAGCAGCTCCCCTAGAAACCAAGAGACCCAGTACTTC
CASSSPRNQETQYF
>NA|TRBJ1-2|TRBV5-6|TRBD1
TGTGCCAGCAGCGTAGGGGGCGGCTATGGCTACACCTTC
CASSVGGGYGYTF
>NA|TRBJ2-7|TRBV28|NA
TGTGCCAGCAGTTTTACGGGGGAGAACTACGAGCAGTACTTC
CASSFTGENYEQYF
>NA|TRBJ1-2|TRBV2|TRBD1
TGTGCCAGCAGGCGGACAGGGGATGGCTACACCTTC
CASRRTGDGYTF
>NA|TRBJ2-2|TRBV9|TRBD2
TGTGCCAGCAGCCCTCAACCTAGCGGGAGAGTATACGGGGAGCTGTTTTTT
CASSPQPSGRVYGELFF
>NA|TRBJ2-2|TRBV27|NA
TGTGCCAGCTCCACGAACACCGGGGAGCTGTTTTTT
CASSTNTGELFF
>NA|TRBJ1-4|TRBV7-6|TRBD1
TGTGCCAGCAGCTTAGTTCCCGGACAGGGGATCTCAACTAATGAAAAACTGTTTTTT
CASSLVPGQGISTNEKLFF
>NA|TRBJ1-1|TRBV4-1|NA
TGCGCCAGCAGCCAAGTTGCAGGAGGGAACACTGAAGCTTTCTTT
CASSQVAGGNTEAFF
>NA|TRBJ2-5|TRBV4-1|NA
TGCGCCAGCAGTCGGGACGGGACATCTCAAGAGACCCAGTACTTC
CASSRDGTSQETQYF
>NA|TRBJ2-1|TRBV6-6|NA
TGTGCCAGCAGTCCCGGCCGCGATGAGCAGTTCTTC
CASSPGRDEQFF
>once|TRBJ2-5|TRBV6-1|TRBD2
TGTGCCAGCAGGGGTCTAGCGGGGACCCAAGAGACCCAGTACTTC
CASRGLAGTQETQYF
>NA|TRBJ2-1|TRBV5-8|NA
TGTGCCAGCAGCTTGGTTAGTAGCCACAATGAGCAGTTCTTC
CASSLVSSHNEQFF
>medium-sized|TRBJ1-2|TRBV4-1|NA
TGCGCCAGCAGCCAAGAAGTGGGAAATCCGAACTATGGCTACACCTTC
CASSQEVGNPNYGYTF
>NA|TRBJ2-7|TRBV5-8|NA
TGTGCCAGCAGCTTGGGCGGCCCAACCTACGAGCAGTACTTC
CASSLGGPTYEQYF
>NA|TRBJ2-7|TRBV27|NA
TGTGCCAGCAGTTGGGGTGACACCCGCGAGCAGTACTTC
CASSWGDTREQYF
>NA|TRBJ2-1|TRBV30|TRBD1
TGTGCCTGGAGTGTCGGGGACAGTAACAATGAGCAGTTCTTC
CAWSVGDSNNEQFF
>NA|TRBJ2-1|TRBV27|TRBD2
TGTGCCAGCAGTTCGCTTAGCGGGGCCCCCTACAATGAGCAGTTCTTC
CASSSLSGAPYNEQFF
>NA|TRBJ1-1|TRBV5-1|NA
TGCGCCAGCAGCTTGGATCCTCCCTACGCTGAAGCTTTCTTT
CASSLDPPYAEAFF
>once|TRBJ2-7|TRBV6-6|TRBD2
TGTGCCAGCGGCCCTAGCGGGACACACACCTACGAGCAGTACTTC
CASGPSGTHTYEQYF
>NA|TRBJ2-7|TRBV6-6|NA
TGTGCCAGCAGTTATATAGCCGGCTCCCTAGAGGAGCAGTACTTC
CASSYIAGSLEEQYF
>NA|TRBJ1-2|TRBV27|NA
TGTGCCAGCAGTTTGGATAGGAACTATGGCTACACCTTC
CASSLDRNYGYTF
>NA|TRBJ2-3|TRBV10-3|NA
TGTGCCATCGGCGGGATGAACTTTAGGACAGATACGCAGTATTTT
CAIGGMNFRTDTQYF
>few|TRBJ1-4|TRBV30|NA
TGTGCCTGGAGTGTACGGTCAGCTACGAATGAAAAACTGTTTTTT
CAWSVRSATNEKLFF
>NA|TRBJ2-7|TRBV7-9|NA
TGTGCCAGCACTTCAGGGTGGGAGCAGTACTTC
CASTSGWEQYF
>NA|TRBJ2-3|TRBV5-6|TRBD1
TGTGCCAGCAGCTTGGTCGGACAGGGTTATACAGATACGCAGTATTTT
CASSLVGQGYTDTQYF
>NA|TRBJ2-7|TRBV4-1|NA
TGCGCCAGCAGCCAAGATCGGGGCGCTGCAGCTTACGAGCAGTACTTC
CASSQDRGAAAYEQYF
>NA|TRBJ2-2|TRBV11-3|TRBD1
TGTGCCAGCAGCAAACGGGACAGGATTAACACCGGGGAGCTGTTTTTT
CASSKRDRINTGELFF
>NA|TRBJ1-3|TRBV4-1|NA
TGCGCCAGCAGCCAAGTGGGAGCTGGAAACACCATATATTTT
CASSQVGAGNTIYF
>NA|TRBJ1-5|TRBV4-1|NA
TGCGCCAGCAGCCAACCCACAGGGAAGCAGCCCCAGCATTTT
CASSQPTGKQPQHF
>NA|TRBJ1-1|TRBV4-2|TRBD1
TGTGCCAGCAGCCAAGCCCGGGACAGGGAAGCTTTCTTT
CASSQARDREAFF
>NA|TRBJ2-1|TRBV4-1|TRBD1
TGCGCCAGCAGCCAGTTCTTCCGGGACAGGCGGAATGAGCAGTTCTTC
CASSQFFRDRRNEQFF
>NA|TRBJ2-7|TRBV6-4|TRBD1
TGTGCCAGCGATCCGGGACAGAAGAAAAGGAAGTCCTACGAGCAGTACTTC
CASDPGQKKRKSYEQYF
>NA|TRBJ2-1|TRBV7-9|TRBD1
TGTGCCAGCAGCTTAAGAGGACAGGGGTACAATGAGCAGTTCTTC
CASSLRGQGYNEQFF
>NA|TRBJ2-1|TRBV12-5|NA
TGTGCTAGTGGCCCCTTTCGACCCTACAATGAGCAGTTCTTC
CASGPFRPYNEQFF
>once|TRBJ2-4|TRBV12-5|NA
TGTGCTAGTGGTCCCGACAGTAAAAACATTCAGTACTTC
CASGPDSKNIQYF
>NA|TRBJ2-1|TRBV9|NA
TGTGCCAGCAGCGGGGTCGTCAACAATGAGCAGTTCTTC
CASSGVVNNEQFF
>NA|TRBJ2-7|TRBV2|TRBD1
TGTGCCAGCAGTATGACAGGGGGAAACGAGCAGTACTTC
CASSMTGGNEQYF
>NA|TRBJ1-5|TRBV27|NA
TGTGCCAGCAGTTTTAGCAATCAGCCCCAGCATTTT
CASSFSNQPQHF